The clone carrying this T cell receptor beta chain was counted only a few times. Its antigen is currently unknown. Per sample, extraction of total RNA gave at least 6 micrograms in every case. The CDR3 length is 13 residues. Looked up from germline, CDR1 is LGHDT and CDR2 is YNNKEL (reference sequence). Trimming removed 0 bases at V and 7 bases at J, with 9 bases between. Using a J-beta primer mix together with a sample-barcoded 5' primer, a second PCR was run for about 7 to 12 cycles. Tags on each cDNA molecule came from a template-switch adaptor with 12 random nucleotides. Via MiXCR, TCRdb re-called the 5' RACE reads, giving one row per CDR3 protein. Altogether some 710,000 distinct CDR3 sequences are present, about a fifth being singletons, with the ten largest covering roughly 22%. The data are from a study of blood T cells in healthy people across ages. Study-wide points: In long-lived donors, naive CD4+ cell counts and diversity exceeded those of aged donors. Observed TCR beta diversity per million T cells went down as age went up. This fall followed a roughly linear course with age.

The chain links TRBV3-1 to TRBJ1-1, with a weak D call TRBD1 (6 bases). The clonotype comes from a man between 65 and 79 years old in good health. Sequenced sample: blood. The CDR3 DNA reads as TGTGCCAGCAGCCAAGATCTAGGGGGTGAAGCTTTCTTT. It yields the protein CASSQDLGGEAFF.